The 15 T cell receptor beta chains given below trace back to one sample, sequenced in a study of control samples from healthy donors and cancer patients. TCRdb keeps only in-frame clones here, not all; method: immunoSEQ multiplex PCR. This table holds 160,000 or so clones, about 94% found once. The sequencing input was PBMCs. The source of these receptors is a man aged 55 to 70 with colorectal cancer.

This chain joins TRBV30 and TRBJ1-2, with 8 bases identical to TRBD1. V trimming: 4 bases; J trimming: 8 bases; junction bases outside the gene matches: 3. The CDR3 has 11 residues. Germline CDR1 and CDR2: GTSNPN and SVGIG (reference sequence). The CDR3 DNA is TGTGCCTGGACAAGGACAGGGGGCTACACCTTC. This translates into CAWTRTGGYTF.

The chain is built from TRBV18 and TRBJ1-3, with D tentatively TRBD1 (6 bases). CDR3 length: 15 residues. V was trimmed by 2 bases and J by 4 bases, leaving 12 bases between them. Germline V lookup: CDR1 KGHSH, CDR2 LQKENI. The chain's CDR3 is CASSPAAGGGNTIYF. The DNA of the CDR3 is TGTGCCAGCTCACCAGCGGCTGGGGGCGGAAACACCATATATTTT.

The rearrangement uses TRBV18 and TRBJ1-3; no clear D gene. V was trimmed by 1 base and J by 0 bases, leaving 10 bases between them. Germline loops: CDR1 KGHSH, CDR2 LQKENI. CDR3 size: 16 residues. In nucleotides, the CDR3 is TGTGCCAGCTCACCACAGGTAACGGACTCTGGAAACACCATATATTTT. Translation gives CASSPQVTDSGNTIYF.

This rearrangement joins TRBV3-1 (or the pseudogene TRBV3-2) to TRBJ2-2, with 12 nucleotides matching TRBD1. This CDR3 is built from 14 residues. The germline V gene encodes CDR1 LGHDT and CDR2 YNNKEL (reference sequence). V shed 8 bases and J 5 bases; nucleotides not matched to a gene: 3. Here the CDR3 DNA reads TGTGCCAGCCGGGACAGGGGGCAGACCGGGGAGCTGTTTTTT. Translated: CASRDRGQTGELFF.

The CDR3 DNA follows: TGCGCCAGCAGCTCCGGGGAGTGGGCGAGGGAGACCCAGTACTTC. Translation gives CASSSGEWARETQYF. This sequence joins TRBV5-1 and TRBJ2-5; a weak D match, TRBD2 (5 bases). Germline values: CDR1 SGHRS, CDR2 YFSETQ. V shed 3 bases and J shed 5 bases, with 17 bases lying between them. The CDR3 sequence is 15 residues long.

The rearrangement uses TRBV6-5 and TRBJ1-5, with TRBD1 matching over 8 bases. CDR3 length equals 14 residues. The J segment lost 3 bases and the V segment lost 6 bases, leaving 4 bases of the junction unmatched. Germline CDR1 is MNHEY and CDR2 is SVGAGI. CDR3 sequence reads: CASSRQGTNQPQHF. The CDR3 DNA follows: TGTGCCAGCAGCCGACAGGGGACCAATCAGCCCCAGCATTTT.

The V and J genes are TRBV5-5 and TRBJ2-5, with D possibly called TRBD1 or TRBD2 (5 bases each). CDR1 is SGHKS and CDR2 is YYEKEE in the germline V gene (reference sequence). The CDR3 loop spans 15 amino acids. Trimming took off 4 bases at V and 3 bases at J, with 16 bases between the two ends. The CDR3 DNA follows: TGTGCCAGCAGCAAGGGGACCCCGAGGGAAGAGACCCAGTACTTC. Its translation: CASSKGTPREETQYF.

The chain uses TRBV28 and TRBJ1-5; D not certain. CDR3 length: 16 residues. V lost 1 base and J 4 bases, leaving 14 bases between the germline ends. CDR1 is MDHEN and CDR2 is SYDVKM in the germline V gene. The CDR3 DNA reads TGTGCCAGCAGTTTATTCGTGGGTTCCCTTAATCAGCCCCAGCATTTT. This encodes CASSLFVGSLNQPQHF.

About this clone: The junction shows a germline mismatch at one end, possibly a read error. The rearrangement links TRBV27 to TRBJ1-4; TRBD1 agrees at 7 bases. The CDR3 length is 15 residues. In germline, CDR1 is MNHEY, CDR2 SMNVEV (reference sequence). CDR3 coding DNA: TGTGCCAGCAGCTTATCGGGGACAGCTAATGAAAAACTGTTTTTT. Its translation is CASSLSGTANEKLFF.

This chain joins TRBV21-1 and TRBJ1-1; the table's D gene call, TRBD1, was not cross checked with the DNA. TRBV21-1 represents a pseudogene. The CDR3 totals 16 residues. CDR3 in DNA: TGTGCCAGCAGCGCCGACAGGGGGCAAGGGGGGATTGAAGCTTTCTTT. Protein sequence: CASSADRGQGGIEAFF.

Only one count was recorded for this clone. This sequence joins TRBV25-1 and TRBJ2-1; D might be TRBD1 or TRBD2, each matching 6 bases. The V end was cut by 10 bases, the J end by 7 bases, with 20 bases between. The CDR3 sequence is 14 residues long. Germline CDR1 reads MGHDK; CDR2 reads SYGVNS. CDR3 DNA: TGTGCCACCTTCGGAGGGGGACAAAATAATGAGCAGTTCTTC. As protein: CATFGGGQNNEQFF.

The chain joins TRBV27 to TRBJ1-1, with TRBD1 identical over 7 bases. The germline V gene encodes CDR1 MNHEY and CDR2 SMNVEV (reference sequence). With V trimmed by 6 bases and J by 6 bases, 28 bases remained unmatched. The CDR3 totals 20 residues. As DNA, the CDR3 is TGTGCCAGCAGCCGACGCAGGGGGGGAGGTAATTATTTGACGAAGGCTGAAGCTTTCTTT. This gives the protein CASSRRRGGGNYLTKAEAFF.

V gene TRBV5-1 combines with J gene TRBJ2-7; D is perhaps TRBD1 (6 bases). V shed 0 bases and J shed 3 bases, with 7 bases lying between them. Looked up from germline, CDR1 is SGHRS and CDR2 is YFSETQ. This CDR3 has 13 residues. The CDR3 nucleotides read TGCGCCAGCAGCTTGGCACAGGGCTACGAGCAGTACTTC. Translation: CASSLAQGYEQYF.

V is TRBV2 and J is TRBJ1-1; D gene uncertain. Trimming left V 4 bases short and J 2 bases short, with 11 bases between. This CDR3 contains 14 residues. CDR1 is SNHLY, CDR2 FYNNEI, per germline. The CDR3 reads CASSGKAFNTEAFF. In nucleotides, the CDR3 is TGTGCCAGCAGTGGAAAGGCCTTCAACACTGAAGCTTTCTTT.

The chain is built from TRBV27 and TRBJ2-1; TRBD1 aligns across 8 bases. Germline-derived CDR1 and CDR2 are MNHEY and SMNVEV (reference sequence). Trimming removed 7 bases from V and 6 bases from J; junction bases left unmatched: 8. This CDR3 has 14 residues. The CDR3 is CASTFGTGGNEQFF. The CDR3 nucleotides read TGTGCCAGCACCTTCGGGACAGGAGGCAATGAGCAGTTCTTC.